The 14 T cell receptor beta chains listed next were all sequenced from one sample in a study of graft-versus-host responses after intestinal transplantation. The protocol was immunoSEQ multiplex PCR, while the TCRdb copy is restricted to in-frame clones and leaves out a portion. The data show tens of thousands of clones, 70% to 90% seen once. Sequenced here: PBMCs, sampled 26 days after transplant. The receptors originated from a human patient who received an intestinal transplant, so some T cells may come from the graft donor.

The gene calls are TRBV6-5 and TRBJ1-5; 9 nucleotides agree with TRBD1. CDR1 is MNHEY, CDR2 SVGAGI, per germline. This CDR3 comprises 14 residues. The trim removed 8 bases at V and 7 bases at J, leaving 9 bases unmatched. The CDR3 sequence is CASGGTGRPQPQHF. The DNA for the CDR3 is TGTGCCAGCGGTGGGACAGGGCGGCCCCAGCCCCAGCATTTT.

CDR3 amino acids: CASSRGWDSNYGYTF. CDR3 nucleotides: TGTGCCAGCAGTCGCGGTTGGGACAGTAACTATGGCTACACCTTC. The genes are TRBV6-5 and TRBJ1-2, with 7 positions matching TRBD1. Germline values: CDR1 MNHEY, CDR2 SVGAGI. The CDR3 has 15 residues. V was pared by 5 bases and J by 1 base, with 7 bases of the junction left unmatched.

The gene calls are TRBV7-3 and TRBJ2-7, with D perhaps TRBD1 (6 bases). The germline gives CDR1 SGHTA, CDR2 FQGTGA. There are 15 residues in the CDR3. Trimming took off 5 bases at V and 3 bases at J, with 17 bases between the two ends. The CDR3 DNA reads as TGTGCCAGCAGCCATCAGGGGAACTGTATCTACGAGCAGTACGTC. It encodes CASSHQGNCIYEQYV.

The J gene is TRBJ1-1, the V gene TRBV9, with 8 bases matching TRBD1. The CDR3 contains 15 residues. V lost 3 bases, J lost 0 bases, and 4 bases stayed unmatched. Germline V lookup: CDR1 SGDLS, CDR2 YYNGEE. This chain's CDR3 is CASSAQGQVNTEAFF. CDR3 nucleotides: TGTGCCAGCAGCGCCCAGGGACAGGTGAACACTGAAGCTTTCTTT.

This chain links TRBV28 with TRBJ1-3, with a tentative D call TRBD1 (5 bases). This CDR3 is built from 15 residues. Trimming stripped 4 bases from V and 0 bases from J, with 10 bases between. Germline loops: CDR1 MDHEN, CDR2 SYDVKM. The CDR3 region is CASSSRQSSGNTIYF. The CDR3 DNA follows: TGTGCCAGCAGTTCAAGACAGAGCTCTGGAAACACCATATATTTT.

The chain links TRBV11-2 to TRBJ1-2; no clear D. Germline loops: CDR1 SGHAT, CDR2 FQNNGV. Trimming pared 1 base from V and 3 bases from J, leaving 6 bases between. The length of the CDR3 is 13 residues. This chain's CDR3 is CASSLAGDYGYTF. CDR3 nucleotides: TGTGCCAGCAGCTTAGCGGGAGACTATGGCTACACCTTC.

The gene calls are TRBV5-6 and TRBJ2-5; TRBD2 matches 15 bases. V was pared by 4 bases and J by 5 bases, with 6 bases of the junction left unmatched. The germline gives CDR1 SGHDT, CDR2 YYEEEE. The CDR3 length is 16 residues. CDR3 amino acids: CASSIGLAGGPETQYF. In nucleotides, the CDR3 is TGTGCCAGCAGCATAGGACTAGCGGGGGGGCCCGAGACCCAGTACTTC. The full variable domain, completed using reference TRBV5-6 and TRBJ2-5, is DAGVTQSPTHLIKTRGQQVTLRCSPKSGHDTVSWYQQALGQGPQFIFQYYEEEERQRGNFPDRFSGHQFPNYSSELNVNALLLGDSALYLCASSIGLAGGPETQYFGPGTRLLVL.

This chain uses TRBV15 with TRBJ1-1, with unresolved D. Germline V CDR1 and CDR2: LNHNV, YYDKDF (reference sequence). This CDR3 is 15 amino acids long. Between the trimmed V and J ends, which lost 1 base and 1 base, there was a span of 10 bases. CDR3 in amino acids: CATSRVTAPNTEAFF. CDR3 DNA sequence: TGTGCCACCAGCAGAGTTACAGCCCCGAACACTGAAGCTTTCTTT. Based on the CDR3 plus reference TRBV15 and TRBJ1-1, the full variable domain is DAMVIQNPRYQVTQFGKPVTLSCSQTLNHNVMYWYQQKSSQAPKLLFHYYDKDFNNEADTPDNFQSRRPNTSFCFLDIRSPGLGDTAMYLCATSRVTAPNTEAFFGQGTRLTVV.

V usage is TRBV10-1 and J usage is TRBJ2-1; D gene uncertain. Trimming pared 6 bases from V and 7 bases from J, leaving 13 bases between. CDR1 WNHNN and CDR2 SYGVQD come from the germline V gene (reference sequence). The CDR3 totals 13 residues. CDR3 loop: CASSSGPGNEQFF. DNA of the CDR3: TGCGCCAGCAGCTCCGGCCCGGGTAATGAGCAGTTCTTC.

The chain carries TRBV2 and TRBJ2-2, with TRBD1 matching over 9 bases. After removal of 3 bases from V and 1 base from J, the junction contained 6 bases not matched to a gene. The CDR3 is 17 residues long. Germline V gene sequence: CDR1 SNHLY, CDR2 FYNNEI. The CDR3 is CASSDLQGARNTGELFF. DNA of the CDR3: TGTGCCAGCAGTGACCTACAGGGGGCGCGGAACACCGGGGAGCTGTTTTTT.

This clone was counted a single time. V usage is TRBV5-4 and J usage is TRBJ2-2; D is possibly TRBD1 (5 bases). CDR1 is SGHNT and CDR2 is YYREEE in the germline V gene (reference sequence). The length of the CDR3 is 16 residues. The ends were cut back, 4 bases at V and 1 base at J, with 14 bases in the middle. CDR3 in amino acids: CASSPLGPENTGELFF. The CDR3 bases are TGTGCCAGCAGCCCACTGGGGCCGGAGAACACCGGGGAGCTGTTTTTT. The whole variable domain, remainder taken from reference TRBV5-4 and TRBJ2-2, is ETGVTQSPTHLIKTRGQQVTLRCSSQSGHNTVSWYQQALGQGPQFIFQYYREEENGRGNFPPRFSGLQFPNYSSELNVNALELDDSALYLCASSPLGPENTGELFFGEGSRLTVL.

V usage is TRBV7-2 and J usage is TRBJ2-7; 9 nucleotides match TRBD2. This CDR3 has 15 amino acids. Germline values: CDR1 SGHTA, CDR2 FQGNSA. V lost 4 bases and J lost 2; bases outside the gene matches: 6. The CDR3 nucleotides are TGTGCCAGCAGCTCTCTAGCGGGGAGACCCTACGAGCAGTACTTC. Its protein product is CASSSLAGRPYEQYF.

The V call is TRBV2, the J call TRBJ2-3; 12 bases agree with TRBD2. This CDR3 contains 16 residues. Germline trimming cut 4 bases from V and 7 bases from J; bases unmatched to any gene: 9. The germline CDR1 and CDR2 sequences are SNHLY and FYNNEI. The CDR3 DNA follows: TGTGCCAGCAGTGCCGAACTCCTAGCGGGAGGGAATACGCAGTATTTT. Residues: CASSAELLAGGNTQYF.

The rearrangement joins TRBV30 to TRBJ2-3, with D possibly matching TRBD2 (7 bases). The CDR3 is 14 residues long. The ends were cut back, 5 bases at V and 3 bases at J, with 15 bases in the middle. Germline CDR1 and CDR2: GTSNPN and SVGIG (reference sequence). CDR3 residues: CAWVIGGLTDTQYF. The CDR3, as DNA: TGTGCCTGGGTAATCGGGGGGCTTACAGATACGCAGTATTTT.